The rows below give T cell receptor beta chains drawn from one sample of a study of cytomegalovirus exposure and HLA in healthy donors. Some clones are missing from TCRdb's copy, which holds only in-frame ones; the method was immunoSEQ multiplex PCR. This sample has 160,000 or so clones, with 70% to 85% found just once. Sequenced: PBMCs. Source of these receptors: a young man in good health and CMV-seropositive. The CDR3 runs from the conserved cysteine through the conserved F or W. The D gene is left open where the match is weak. Only some rows state a clone size, as once, few, many or a class for expanded clones.

V gene	clone size	D gene	J gene	CDR3 protein	CDR3 DNA
TRBV5-6	-	TRBD1	TRBJ2-5	CASSYWDRGRGETQYF	TGTGCCAGCAGCTATTGGGACAGGGGGCGAGGAGAGACCCAGTACTTC
TRBV4-1	-	-	TRBJ1-1	CASSRSRGGTGEAFF	TGCGCCAGCAGCCGGTCCCGGGGAGGAACTGGTGAAGCTTTCTTT
TRBV6-1	-	-	TRBJ2-7	CAILGGEYEQYF	TGTGCCATCCTAGGGGGGGAATACGAGCAGTACTTC
TRBV6-5	-	-	TRBJ1-1	CASSDPAQGNTEAFF	TGTGCCAGCAGCGACCCCGCACAGGGGAACACTGAAGCTTTCTTT
TRBV5-1	-	TRBD1	TRBJ1-1	CASSLYQGGTEAFF	TGCGCCAGCAGCTTATATCAGGGGGGCACTGAAGCTTTCTTT
TRBV28	-	TRBD1	TRBJ1-5	CASSFEGAQPQHF	TGTGCCAGCAGTTTTGAGGGGGCTCAGCCCCAGCATTTT
TRBV19	-	TRBD2	TRBJ2-5	CASRPSGGKETQYF	TGTGCCAGTAGGCCTAGCGGGGGGAAAGAGACCCAGTACTTC
TRBV28	-	-	TRBJ1-5	CASSAEAQPQHF	TGTGCCAGCAGTGCTGAGGCTCAGCCCCAGCATTTT
TRBV27	-	-	TRBJ2-7	CASSPGGYEQYF	TGTGCCAGCAGCCCCGGGGGCTACGAGCAGTACTTC
TRBV5-1	-	-	TRBJ2-3	CASSLSEIFTDTQYF	TGCGCCAGCAGCTTGAGCGAGATTTTCACAGATACGCAGTATTTT
TRBV6-6	once	TRBD1	TRBJ2-7	CASSLRDSSYEQYF	TGTGCCAGCAGTCTCCGGGACAGTTCCTACGAGCAGTACTTC
TRBV2	-	TRBD1	TRBJ1-5	CASSGQGARSNQPQHF	TGTGCCAGCAGTGGACAGGGGGCGAGGAGCAATCAGCCCCAGCATTTT